One and the same sample provided the 9 T cell receptor beta chains below, sequenced in a study of shared clonotypes between healthy human individuals. The data were produced by immunoSEQ multiplex PCR, yet TCRdb's version contains in-frame clones alone and is incomplete. This sample has about 1.1 million clones, with about 72% found just once. The sample consisted of memory CD4+ T cells from PBMCs. Subset reported: CD45RA-negative fraction. The receptors originated from a man aged 18 to 29 in good health. Some clones in this sample may be carry-over from other donors' samples.

The J gene is TRBJ2-3, the V gene TRBV10-3, with a weak D call TRBD2 (5 bases). Germline values: CDR1 ENHRY, CDR2 SYGVKD. The CDR3 runs to 14 residues. Trimming shortened V by 4 bases and J by 2 bases, and 10 bases separated the two germline ends. CDR3 region: CAISARESTDTQYF. The CDR3 bases are TGTGCCATCAGTGCTCGGGAATCCACAGATACGCAGTATTTT.

V gene TRBV27 combines with J gene TRBJ2-7; perhaps D is TRBD1 or TRBD2 (5 bases each). This CDR3 has 14 amino acids. Per the germline V gene, CDR1 is MNHEY and CDR2 is SMNVEV (reference sequence). Trimming removed 8 bases from V and 1 base from J, with 15 bases in between. The CDR3 here is CASVRRGGSYEQYF. DNA of the CDR3: TGTGCCAGCGTTCGCCGGGGCGGGTCCTACGAGCAGTACTTC.

A word on this clone: The junction does not match germline at one end; this may be a read error. Other nucleotide sequences in the sample specify the same CDR3. The chain joins TRBV9 to TRBJ1-4; D call uncertain. CDR1 is SGDLS and CDR2 is YYNGEE in the germline V gene. The CDR3 loop spans 15 amino acids. The DNA of the CDR3 is TGCGCCAGCAGCGCTTCAACGATCCGGGGTGAAAAACTGTTTTTT. Its protein is CASSASTIRGEKLFF. Full variable domain (remainder filled in from reference TRBV9 and TRBJ1-4): DSGVTQTPKHLITATGQRVTLRCSPRSGDLSVYWYQQSLDQGLQFLIQYYNGEERAKGNILERFSAQQFPDLHSELNLSSLELGDSALYFCASSASTIRGEKLFFGSGTQLSVL.

The chain employs TRBV7-3 and TRBJ2-3, with 10 nucleotides matching TRBD2. J lost 6 bases, V lost 6 bases, and 15 bases had no gene match. The germline V gene has CDR1 SGHTA and CDR2 FQGTGA. There are 17 residues in the CDR3. CDR3 in DNA: TGTGCCAGCAGGTTATTCGGGGCTAGCGGGAGTTGGGATACGCAGTATTTT. This gives the protein CASRLFGASGSWDTQYF.

The chain employs TRBV28 and TRBJ2-5, with 11 bases fitting TRBD2. The CDR3 loop spans 19 amino acids. V lost 3 bases to trimming and J lost 1 base; unmatched junction nucleotides: 13. The germline V gene has CDR1 MDHEN and CDR2 SYDVKM. The CDR3 here is CASSFSGGVAGGFQETQYF. CDR3 nucleotide sequence: TGTGCCAGCAGTTTTTCGGGGGGCGTAGCGGGAGGGTTCCAAGAGACCCAGTACTTC.

This clone was counted a few times. The chain employs TRBV18 and TRBJ2-7; 8 bases map to TRBD2. This CDR3 comprises 15 residues. Germline V gene data show CDR1 as KGHSH and CDR2 as LQKENI. V was clipped by 3 bases and J by 2 bases; unmatched bases: 6. This CDR3 is CASSPGGAGAYEQYF. The CDR3 bases are TGTGCCAGCTCACCGGGCGGAGCGGGAGCCTACGAGCAGTACTTC.

This clone was observed a few times. The chain uses TRBV27 and TRBJ2-7; 12 bases map to TRBD2. V shed 6 bases, J shed 2 bases, and the junction held 8 bases outside the gene matches. The CDR3 is made up of 16 amino acids. The germline V gene has CDR1 MNHEY and CDR2 SMNVEV (reference sequence). The CDR3 sequence: CASSPGLAGPPYEQYF. In DNA, the CDR3 is TGTGCCAGCAGCCCCGGACTAGCGGGACCCCCCTACGAGCAGTACTTC.

This clone was observed many times. The chain carries TRBV5-1 and TRBJ1-2; D gene uncertain. CDR3 length equals 14 residues. Per germline, CDR1 SGHRS and CDR2 YFSETQ. V dropped 4 bases and J dropped 0 bases, with 10 bases sitting between them. CDR3 region: CASSPSWANYGYTF. The CDR3 DNA is TGCGCCAGCAGCCCTAGCTGGGCTAACTATGGCTACACCTTC.

The chain carries TRBV14 and TRBJ2-2, with D perhaps TRBD2 (6 bases). The V and J ends lost 8 bases and 7 bases respectively, with 20 bases between them. The CDR3 extends over 15 amino acids. The germline CDR1 and CDR2 sequences are SGHDN and FVKESK. The CDR3 sequence is CASGRGLPGGGELFF. The CDR3 DNA reads as TGTGCCAGCGGCCGGGGACTGCCCGGGGGCGGGGAGCTGTTTTTT.